This T cell receptor beta chain stems from a study of T-cell reconstitution after alpha-beta-depleted transplantation in children. The V end lost 0 bases, the J end lost 7 bases, and 17 bases lay between the germline ends. CDR3 length equals 16 residues. The germline gives CDR1 SGHRS, CDR2 YFSETQ. Overall study results and limits: It was newly produced T cells that mostly accounted for T-cell counts and diversity one year after transplant. Diversity of TCRbeta at day 60 was high in some patients, arising from surviving recipient T cells and thymic progenitors. At around two months after transplant, the alpha-beta T cells were reportedly derived from several hundred expanded clones that came from non-depleted graft cells.

Preparation of the TCRbeta library used unique molecular identifiers. TCRdb ran MiXCR on the PCR reads and lists one entry per CDR3 protein. The data hold approximately 800,000 distinct CDR3 sequences, with less than 20% observed a single time. In the case of this clonotype: Antigen specificity is unknown.

The genes are TRBV5-1 and TRBJ2-1; tentative D call: TRBD2 (7 bases). This receptor was identified in a male patient younger than 18 who had a stem cell transplant for acute lymphoblastic leukemia, so the T cells may come from the graft donor. The sample in question was PBMCs, mostly from graft donor cells, obtained 360 days after TCRalphabeta/CD19-depleted stem cell transplant. CDR3 bases: TGCGCCAGCAGCTTGGAGGGGGGGGCCTCCAAAAATGAGCAGTTCTTC. This sequence encodes CASSLEGGASKNEQFF.